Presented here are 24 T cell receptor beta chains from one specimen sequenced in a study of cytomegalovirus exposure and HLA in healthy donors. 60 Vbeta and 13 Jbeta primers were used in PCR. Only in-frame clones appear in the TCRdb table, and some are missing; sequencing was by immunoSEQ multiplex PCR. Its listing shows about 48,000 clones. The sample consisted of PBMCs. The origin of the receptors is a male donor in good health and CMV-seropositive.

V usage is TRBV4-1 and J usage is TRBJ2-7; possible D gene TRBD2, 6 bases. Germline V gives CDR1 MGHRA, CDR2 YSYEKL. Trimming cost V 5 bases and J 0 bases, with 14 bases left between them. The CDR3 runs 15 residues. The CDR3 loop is CASSLSGHLSYEQYF. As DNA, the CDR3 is TGCGCCAGCAGCTTAAGCGGGCACCTCTCCTACGAGCAGTACTTC.

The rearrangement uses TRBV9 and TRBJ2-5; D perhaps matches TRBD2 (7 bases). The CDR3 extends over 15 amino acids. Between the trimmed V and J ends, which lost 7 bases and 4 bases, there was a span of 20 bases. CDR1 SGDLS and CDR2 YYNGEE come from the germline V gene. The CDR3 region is CASAARGASLETQYF. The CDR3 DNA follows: TGTGCCAGCGCTGCCCGGGGGGCTAGCCTAGAGACCCAGTACTTC.

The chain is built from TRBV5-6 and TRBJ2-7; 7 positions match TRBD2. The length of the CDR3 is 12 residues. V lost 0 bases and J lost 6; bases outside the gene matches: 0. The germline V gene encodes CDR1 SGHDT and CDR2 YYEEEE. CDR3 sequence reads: CASSLAGGEQYF. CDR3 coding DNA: TGTGCCAGCAGCTTGGCGGGGGGCGAGCAGTACTTC.

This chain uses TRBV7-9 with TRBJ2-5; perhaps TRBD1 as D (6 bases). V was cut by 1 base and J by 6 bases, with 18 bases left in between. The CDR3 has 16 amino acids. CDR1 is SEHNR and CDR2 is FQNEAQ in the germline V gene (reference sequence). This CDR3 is CASSLGWQGIEKTQYF. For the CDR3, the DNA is TGTGCCAGCAGCTTAGGGTGGCAGGGGATTGAAAAGACCCAGTACTTC.

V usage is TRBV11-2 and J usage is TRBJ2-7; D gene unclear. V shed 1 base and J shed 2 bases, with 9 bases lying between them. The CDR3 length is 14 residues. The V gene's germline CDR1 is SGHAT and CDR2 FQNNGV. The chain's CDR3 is CASSLGVGAYEQYF. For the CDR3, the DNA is TGTGCCAGCAGCTTAGGTGTTGGAGCCTACGAGCAGTACTTC.

Here the CDR3 DNA reads TGTGCCAGCAGTTCCGGACTAGCGGGGGGATTCCTACCCACAGATACGCAGTATTTT. This encodes CASSSGLAGGFLPTDTQYF. V gene TRBV27 combines with J gene TRBJ2-3; 14 bases are shared with TRBD2. Germline loops: CDR1 MNHEY, CDR2 SMNVEV (reference sequence). The CDR3 has 19 amino acids. V was clipped by 4 bases and J by 2 bases; unmatched bases: 11.

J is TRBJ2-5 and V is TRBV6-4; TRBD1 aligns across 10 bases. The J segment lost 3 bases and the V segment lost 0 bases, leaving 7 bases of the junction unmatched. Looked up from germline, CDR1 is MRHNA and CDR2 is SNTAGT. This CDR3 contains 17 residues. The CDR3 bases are TGTGCCAGCAGTGACTCAAGGGGGGACAGGGGTGAAGAGACCCAGTACTTC. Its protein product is CASSDSRGDRGEETQYF.

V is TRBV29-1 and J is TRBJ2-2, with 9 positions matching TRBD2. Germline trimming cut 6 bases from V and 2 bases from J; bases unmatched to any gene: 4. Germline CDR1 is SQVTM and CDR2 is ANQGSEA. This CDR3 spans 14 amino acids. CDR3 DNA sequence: TGCAGCGTAGTAGCGGGGGTAAACACCGGGGAGCTGTTTTTT. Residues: CSVVAGVNTGELFF.

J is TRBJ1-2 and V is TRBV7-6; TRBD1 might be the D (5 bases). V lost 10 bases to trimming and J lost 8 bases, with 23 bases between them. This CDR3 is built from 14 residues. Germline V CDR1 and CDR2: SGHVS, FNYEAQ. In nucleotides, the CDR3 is TGTGCCACAAGTCCGACGGGGGGGGACTTAGGCTACACCTTC. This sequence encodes CATSPTGGDLGYTF.

The DNA of the CDR3 is TGTGCCAGCAGTCCCACTAGCGGGGGGGCCCAGGAGCAGTTCTTC. Its protein is CASSPTSGGAQEQFF. The chain uses TRBV6-5 and TRBJ2-1, with TRBD2 matching 13 bases. V lost 5 bases to trimming and J lost 10 bases; unmatched junction nucleotides: 8. This CDR3 comprises 15 residues. The V gene's germline CDR1 is MNHEY and CDR2 SVGAGI.

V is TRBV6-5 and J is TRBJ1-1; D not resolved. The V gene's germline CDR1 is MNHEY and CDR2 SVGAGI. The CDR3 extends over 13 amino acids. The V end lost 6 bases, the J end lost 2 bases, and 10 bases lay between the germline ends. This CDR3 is CASSLAVNTEAFF. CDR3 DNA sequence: TGTGCCAGCAGCCTAGCGGTAAACACTGAAGCTTTCTTT.

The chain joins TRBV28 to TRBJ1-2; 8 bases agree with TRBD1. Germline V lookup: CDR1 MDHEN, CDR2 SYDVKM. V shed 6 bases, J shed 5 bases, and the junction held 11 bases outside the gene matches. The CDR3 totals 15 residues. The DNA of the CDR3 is TGTGCCAGCAGACCGACCGGACAGGGACTTTATGGCTACACCTTC. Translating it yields CASRPTGQGLYGYTF.

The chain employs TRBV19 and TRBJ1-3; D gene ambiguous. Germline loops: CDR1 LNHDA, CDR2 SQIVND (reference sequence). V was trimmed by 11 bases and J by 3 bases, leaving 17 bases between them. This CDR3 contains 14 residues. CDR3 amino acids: CASRPGVDGNTIYF. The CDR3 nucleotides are TGTGCCTCGCGACCCGGAGTTGATGGAAACACCATATATTTT.

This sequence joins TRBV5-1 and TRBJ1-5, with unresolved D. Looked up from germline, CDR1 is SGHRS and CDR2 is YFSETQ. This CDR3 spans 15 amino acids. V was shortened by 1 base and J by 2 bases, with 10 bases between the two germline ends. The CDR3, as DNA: TGCGCCAGCAGCTTGTTCGGGTTGGGCAATCAGCCCCAGCATTTT. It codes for CASSLFGLGNQPQHF.

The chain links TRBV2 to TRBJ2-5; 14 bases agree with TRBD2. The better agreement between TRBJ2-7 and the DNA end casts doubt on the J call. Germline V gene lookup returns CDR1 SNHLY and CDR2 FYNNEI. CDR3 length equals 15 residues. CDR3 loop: CASRETSGGAYEQYF. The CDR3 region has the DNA TGTGCCAGCAGAGAGACTAGCGGGGGGGCCTACGAGCAGTACTTC.

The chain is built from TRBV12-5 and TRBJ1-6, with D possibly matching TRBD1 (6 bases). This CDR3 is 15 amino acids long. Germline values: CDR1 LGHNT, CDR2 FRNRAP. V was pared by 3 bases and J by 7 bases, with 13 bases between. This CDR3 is CASGFTGSFNSPLHF. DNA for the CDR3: TGTGCTAGTGGTTTCACAGGGAGCTTCAATTCACCCCTCCACTTT.

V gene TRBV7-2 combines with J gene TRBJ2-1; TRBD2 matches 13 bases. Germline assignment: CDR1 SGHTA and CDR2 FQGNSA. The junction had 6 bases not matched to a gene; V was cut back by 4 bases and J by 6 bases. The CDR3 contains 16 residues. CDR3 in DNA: TGTGCCAGCAGCTCAACTAGCGGGGGGGCTTTCAATGAGCAGTTCTTC. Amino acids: CASSSTSGGAFNEQFF.

The CDR3 spells CAWSSTRTGINEKLFF. CDR3 DNA sequence: TGTGCCTGGTCATCAACCCGGACAGGGATTAATGAAAAACTGTTTTTT. The chain employs TRBV30 and TRBJ1-4; 8 positions agree with TRBD1. Per the germline V gene, CDR1 is GTSNPN and CDR2 is SVGIG (reference sequence). The trim removed 5 bases at V and 4 bases at J, leaving 12 bases unmatched. This CDR3 has 16 amino acids.

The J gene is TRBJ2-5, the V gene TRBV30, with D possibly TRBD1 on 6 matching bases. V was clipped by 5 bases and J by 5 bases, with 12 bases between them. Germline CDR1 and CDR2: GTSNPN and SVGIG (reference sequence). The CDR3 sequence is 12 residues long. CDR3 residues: CAWGNRVETQYF. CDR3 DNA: TGTGCCTGGGGAAACAGGGTGGAGACCCAGTACTTC.

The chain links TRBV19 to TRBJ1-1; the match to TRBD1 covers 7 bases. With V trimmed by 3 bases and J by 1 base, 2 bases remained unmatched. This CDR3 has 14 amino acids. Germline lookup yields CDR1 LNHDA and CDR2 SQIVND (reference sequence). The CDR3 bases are TGTGCCAGTAGTATTGGGGACAGGAACACTGAAGCTTTCTTT. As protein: CASSIGDRNTEAFF.

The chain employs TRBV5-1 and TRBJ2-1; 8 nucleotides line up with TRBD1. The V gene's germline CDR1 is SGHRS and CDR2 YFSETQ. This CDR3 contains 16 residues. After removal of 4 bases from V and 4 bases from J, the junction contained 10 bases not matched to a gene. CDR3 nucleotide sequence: TGCGCCAGCAGCCCCCTCCCGGGACAGGTTTACAATGAGCAGTTCTTC. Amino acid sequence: CASSPLPGQVYNEQFF.

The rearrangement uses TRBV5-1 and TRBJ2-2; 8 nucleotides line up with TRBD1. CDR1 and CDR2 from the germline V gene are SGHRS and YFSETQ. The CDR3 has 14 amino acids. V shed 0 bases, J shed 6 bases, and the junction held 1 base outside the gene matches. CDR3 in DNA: TGCGCCAGCAGCTTGGGACAGGGGTCCGGGGAGCTGTTTTTT. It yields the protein CASSLGQGSGELFF.

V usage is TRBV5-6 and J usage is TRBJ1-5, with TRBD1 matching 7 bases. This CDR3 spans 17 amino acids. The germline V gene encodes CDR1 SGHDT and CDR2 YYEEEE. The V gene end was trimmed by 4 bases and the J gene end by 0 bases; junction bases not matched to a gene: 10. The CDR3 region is CASSPWTGRNSNQPQHF. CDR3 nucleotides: TGTGCCAGCAGCCCGTGGACAGGTAGAAATAGCAATCAGCCCCAGCATTTT.

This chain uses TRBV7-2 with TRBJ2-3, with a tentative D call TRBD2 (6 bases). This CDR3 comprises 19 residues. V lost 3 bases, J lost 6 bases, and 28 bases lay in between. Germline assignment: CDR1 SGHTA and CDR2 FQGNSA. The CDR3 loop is CASSFPPGLSSEGWDTQYF. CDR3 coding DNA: TGTGCCAGCAGCTTCCCCCCGGGTCTCTCTAGCGAGGGCTGGGATACGCAGTATTTT.